This T cell receptor (beta chain) was sequenced for a study of T-cell memory formation after mild COVID-19. On the study more broadly: Largely, the TCR clusters proved donor specific. Study-level points and caveats: The study found contracting CD4+ clones mainly in CM and EM and contracting CD8+ clones in EMRA. Later expanders leaned CD4+, whereas clones that contracted between day 15 and 85 were balanced CD4/CD8.

This clonotype occurred a few times. What it binds is not known. Researchers used 5'RACE with constant-segment primers to make TCR alpha and TCR beta cDNA libraries that carry sample barcodes and UMIs. One entry per CDR3 protein results from TCRdb running MiXCR on the 5' RACE reads. This sample has more than 400,000 distinct CDR3 sequences, with about 20% found just once. Germline CDR1 is DFQATT and CDR2 is SNEGSKA (reference sequence). With 3 bases removed from V and 3 bases from J, the gap between germline ends came to 14 bases. CDR3 length: 14 residues. Input material: PBMCs or a T cell subset sorted from them (not recorded which). This clonotype originated in an adult woman who had mild COVID-19 (a few samples of this study predate the infection). Cell type and time point are not known. The chain has TRBV20-1 and TRBJ1-2, with D uncertain. CDR3 DNA sequence: TGCAGTGCTAGTGTGCGTGACGGTGACTATGGCTACACCTTC. The encoded protein is CSASVRDGDYGYTF.